The rows below give T cell receptor beta chains drawn from one sample of a study of T cells in Graves' hyperthyroidism and ophthalmopathy. TCRdb ran MiXCR on the multiplex PCR reads and lists one entry per CDR3 protein. Here the sample spans approximately 600,000 distinct CDR3 sequences, roughly 14% being singletons. The sequenced sample consisted of blood. These receptors were obtained from a woman aged 25 to 39 with Graves' hyperthyroidism that later progressed to Graves' ophthalmopathy. CDR3s include the opening cysteine and the closing phenylalanine or tryptophan. The order of the fields is CDR3 length, D gene, J gene, clone size, V gene, CDR3 DNA, CDR3 protein. The D gene is left open where the match is weak. The size of a clone is reported for some rows only, either as once, few or many, or as a class for expanded clones.

15,NA,TRBJ2-7,many,TRBV12-3/TRBV12-4,TGTGCCAGCAGTACTAGGACGGAGGGCCCCTACGAGCAGTACTTC,CASSTRTEGPYEQYF
16,TRBD2,TRBJ2-2,many,TRBV12-3/TRBV12-4,TGTGCCAGCAGCCGTCCGGGACTAGCGCTCACCGGGGAGCTGTTTTTT,CASSRPGLALTGELFF
16,NA,TRBJ2-1,many,TRBV19,TGTGCCAGTAGTAAGGGGTCAGCTGGTGTAAGCAATGAGCAGTTCTTC,CASSKGSAGVSNEQFF
16,TRBD1,TRBJ2-3,many,TRBV7-2,TGTGCCAGCAGCTGGAGGACAGGGGCTTTGACAGATACGCAGTATTTT,CASSWRTGALTDTQYF
15,TRBD2,TRBJ2-1,many,TRBV6-1,TGTGCCAGCAGTGAAATCAGGCTAGCGGGAGAATTGCAGTTCTTC,CASSEIRLAGELQFF
15,TRBD2,TRBJ2-7,many,TRBV7-8,TGTGCCAGCAGCCCAAGGACTAGCGGGAGTAGAGAGCAGTACTTC,CASSPRTSGSREQYF
14,NA,TRBJ2-7,many,TRBV6-2/TRBV6-3,TGTGCCAGCAGTTACTCGAACATTCCAGGGGTGCAGTACTTC,CASSYSNIPGVQYF
15,NA,TRBJ1-5,many,TRBV6-1,TGTGCCAGCAGTAACGGACAGACTAGCAATCAGCCCCAGCATTTT,CASSNGQTSNQPQHF
13,NA,TRBJ2-1,NA,TRBV11-3,TGTGCCAGCAGCTTGTGGACCATCAATGAGCAGTTCTTC,CASSLWTINEQFF
16,NA,TRBJ2-2,NA,TRBV4-1,TGCGCCAGCAGCCAAGGTGGGGCAGGGGGGACCGGGGAGCTGTTTTTT,CASSQGGAGGTGELFF
16,TRBD2,TRBJ2-1,many,TRBV5-8,TGTGCCAGCAGCTTCGCCATAGCGGGCTTATACAATGAGCAGTTCTTC,CASSFAIAGLYNEQFF
12,NA,TRBJ1-6,many,TRBV7-2,TGTGCCAGCAGCTTAGTGTTCTCACCCCTCCACTTT,CASSLVFSPLHF
14,NA,TRBJ1-5,many,TRBV2,TGTGCCAGCAGTGCAGGCAATAGCAATCAGCCCCAGCATTTT,CASSAGNSNQPQHF
15,NA,TRBJ2-7,many,TRBV20-1,TGCAGTGCTAGTGATCCAGCTAGCAGCACCTACGAGCAGTACTTC,CSASDPASSTYEQYF
17,TRBD2,TRBJ2-1,NA,TRBV25-1,TGTGCCAGCAGTGAATTTCGTGGGCCAGCGGGAGAGAATGAGCAGTTCTTC,CASSEFRGPAGENEQFF
15,TRBD2,TRBJ2-3,many,TRBV11-3,TGTGCCAGCAGCTCCTCCAGCGGGAACACAGATACGCAGTATTTT,CASSSSSGNTDTQYF
14,TRBD2,TRBJ2-7,NA,TRBV5-6,TGTGTCAGCAGCCACGAGGGGAGACTAGCCGAGCAGTACTTC,CVSSHEGRLAEQYF
14,TRBD1,TRBJ1-6,many,TRBV7-3,TGTGCCAGCAGCTCGGACGGACAGGGTACACCCCTCCACTTT,CASSSDGQGTPLHF
17,NA,TRBJ2-3,few,TRBV2,TGTGCCAGCAGTAGGGACAACCCGATGTGGTGCACAGATACGCAGTATTTT,CASSRDNPMWCTDTQYF
16,NA,TRBJ1-6,many,TRBV6-4,TGTGCCAGCAGTGACTCAAGGATTAGTAGGGGTTCACCCCTCCACTTT,CASSDSRISRGSPLHF
13,TRBD2,TRBJ2-3,many,TRBV27,TGTGCCAGCAGTGGGGGAGGGGACGATACGCAGTATTTT,CASSGGGDDTQYF
15,NA,TRBJ2-2,many,TRBV2,TGTGCCACCGTACGGACTGGGGCCTACACCGGGGAGCTGTTTTTT,CATVRTGAYTGELFF
16,NA,TRBJ2-5,many,TRBV28,TGTGCCAGCAGTTGGGGAACGGACAGTCTGGGAGAGACCCAGTACTTC,CASSWGTDSLGETQYF
15,TRBD2,TRBJ2-1,many,TRBV7-3,TGTGCCAGCAGCATCCTAGCGGGAGGTGGGAATGAGCAGTTCTTC,CASSILAGGGNEQFF
14,NA,TRBJ1-4,many,TRBV12-3/TRBV12-4,TGTGCCAGCAGCCAAGGTGGGGCGGGGGAAAAACTGTTTTTT,CASSQGGAGEKLFF
15,NA,TRBJ2-2,many,TRBV6-1,TGTGCCAGCAGCGCCGGGACCACAAGTCGTGGGGAGCTGTTTTTT,CASSAGTTSRGELFF
15,TRBD2,TRBJ2-1,many,TRBV20-1,TGCAGTGCCGACGCCGGGACTAGCGCATACAATGAGCAGTTCTTC,CSADAGTSAYNEQFF
15,NA,TRBJ2-3,few,TRBV20-1,TGCAGTGCTAGGAGGGATAAGGGTGAGACAGATACGCAGTATTTT,CSARRDKGETDTQYF
14,TRBD1,TRBJ2-7,many,TRBV3-1,TGTGCCAGCAGCCAAAGACAGGGGGCGTACGAGCAGTACTTC,CASSQRQGAYEQYF
15,TRBD2,TRBJ2-4,many,TRBV2,TGTGCCAGCAGACCTAGACTAGCGGGTGAAAACATTCAGTACTTC,CASRPRLAGENIQYF
9,TRBD2,TRBJ2-2,few,TRBV28,TGTGCCGCCGGGGGGAGGCTGTTTTTT,CAAGGRLFF
16,TRBD2,TRBJ2-3,many,TRBV27,TGTGCCAGCAGTCTAATAGCGGGAGTCTCTCTGGATACGCAGTATTTT,CASSLIAGVSLDTQYF
17,NA,TRBJ2-3,NA,TRBV7-2,TGTGCCAGCAGCTTATCAGCCGGGGGACCTCCCACAGATACGCAGTATTTT,CASSLSAGGPPTDTQYF
13,NA,TRBJ1-1,NA,TRBV18,TGTGCCAGCTCACCTGCCGAGCGGAATGAAGCTTTCTTT,CASSPAERNEAFF
15,NA,TRBJ2-5,NA,TRBV7-6,TGTGCCAGCAGCTTAAGTTGGGCAGTTCAAGAGACCCAGTACTTC,CASSLSWAVQETQYF
15,TRBD1,TRBJ2-5,NA,TRBV7-9,TGTGCCAGCAGCTTATCTGGGACAGGGGAAAAGACCCAGTACTTC,CASSLSGTGEKTQYF
14,TRBD1,TRBJ2-7,many,TRBV5-1,TGCGCCAGCAGCGGCCGGGACAGAGAATACGAGCAGTACTTC,CASSGRDREYEQYF
13,NA,TRBJ2-1,many,TRBV20-1,TGCAGTGCTTCAGTTACGGGGATCAATGAGCAGTTCTTC,CSASVTGINEQFF
13,NA,TRBJ2-7,many,TRBV19,TGTGCCAGTAGTATAGGGACCGCAGGAGAGCAGTACTTC,CASSIGTAGEQYF
17,NA,TRBJ2-6,NA,TRBV5-1,TGCGCCAGCGGGGAACAGGAACTTCTCTCTGGGGCCAACGTCCTGACTTTC,CASGEQELLSGANVLTF
13,NA,TRBJ2-5,NA,TRBV19,TGTGCCAGTGGGGAAGCGGGCCAAGAGACCCAGTACTTC,CASGEAGQETQYF
14,NA,TRBJ2-3,many,TRBV7-2,TGTGCCAGCAGCGAAGGAGTCAGTACAGATACGCAGTATTTT,CASSEGVSTDTQYF
13,TRBD1,TRBJ2-1,NA,TRBV11-2,TGTGCCAGCAGACAGACAGGGGGTCATGAGCAGTTCTTC,CASRQTGGHEQFF
14,NA,TRBJ1-1,NA,TRBV12-3/TRBV12-4,TGTGCCAGCAGTCTAGGGGAGAAGAACACTGAAGCTTTCTTT,CASSLGEKNTEAFF
14,NA,TRBJ1-2,few,TRBV7-9,TGTGCCAGCAGCCCCCAAAATACAGTCTATGGCTACACCTTC,CASSPQNTVYGYTF
15,TRBD1,TRBJ1-6,few,TRBV19,TGTGCCAGTAGTATAGACCGGACAGGGAAAGGTACCCTCCACTTT,CASSIDRTGKGTLHF
12,NA,TRBJ1-5,many,TRBV20-1,TGCAGTGCTAGTGGACCTGATCAGCCCCAGCATTTT,CSASGPDQPQHF
15,TRBD1,TRBJ1-4,few,TRBV12-5,TGTGCTAGTGGTTTGAACCAGGGGGCTGTGGAAAAACTGTTTTTT,CASGLNQGAVEKLFF
12,NA,TRBJ1-1,many,TRBV28,TGTGCCAGCAGCGGGGTGTACACTGAAGCTTTCTTT,CASSGVYTEAFF
13,TRBD1,TRBJ1-1,few,TRBV9,TGTGCCAGCAGCGTTGGGACAGGCACTGAAGCTTTCTTT,CASSVGTGTEAFF
13,NA,TRBJ2-2,many,TRBV28,TGTGCCAGCAAAGGCGGAAACACCGGGGAGCTGTTTTTT,CASKGGNTGELFF